Reported below is one TCR beta chain. The antigen remains unidentified. The authors drew about 10 milliliters of peripheral blood from each donor. CDR3 length: 12 amino acids. Germline lookup yields CDR1 KGHDR and CDR2 SFDVKD. V shed 6 bases and J shed 9 bases, with 11 bases lying between them. The entry originates in a study of blood T cells in healthy people across ages. General study findings and limits: Because donor CMV status was unknown, expanded clonotype changes were possibly confounded. The long-lived group displayed more naive CD4+ cells, plus higher diversity, than the aged donors did.

The use of a sample-barcoded 5' primer and a J-beta primer mix characterized a second PCR of about 7 to 12 cycles. TCRdb independently ran MiXCR on the 5' RACE reads; one entry per CDR3 protein. This table holds around 1,700,000 distinct CDR3 sequences, roughly 30% found once. Sequenced sample: blood. The source is a woman aged 25 to 39 in good health. The chain joins TRBV24-1 to TRBJ2-1; the D gene could be TRBD1 or TRBD2 (5 bases each). As DNA, the CDR3 is TGTGCCACCAGTCCCGGTGGGGGTGAGCAGTTCTTC. It specifies CATSPGGGEQFF.